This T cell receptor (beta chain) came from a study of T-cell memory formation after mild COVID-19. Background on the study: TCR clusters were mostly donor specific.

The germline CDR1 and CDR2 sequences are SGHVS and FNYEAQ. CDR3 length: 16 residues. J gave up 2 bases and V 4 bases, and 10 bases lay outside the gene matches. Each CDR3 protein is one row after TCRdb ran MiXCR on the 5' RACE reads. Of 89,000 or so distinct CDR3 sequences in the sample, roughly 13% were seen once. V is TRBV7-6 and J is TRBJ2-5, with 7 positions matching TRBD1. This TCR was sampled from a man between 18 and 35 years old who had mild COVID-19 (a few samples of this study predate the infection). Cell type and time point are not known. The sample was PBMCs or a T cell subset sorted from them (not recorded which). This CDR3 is CASSSHSGTVQETQYF. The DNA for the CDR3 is TGTGCCAGCAGCTCTCATTCCGGGACAGTGCAAGAGACCCAGTACTTC.